This TCR beta chain was recorded in a study of Tregs in tolerant kidney transplant recipients (dated by TCRdb to about 2019). For the wider study: The study used TCRbeta sequencing to identify donor-specific regulatory T cells before combined kidney and bone marrow transplantation, then tracked those cells after transplant.

The CDR1 and CDR2 encoded by the germline V gene (reference sequence) are DFQATT and SNEGSKA. The trim is 1 base for V and 0 bases for J, with a gap of 10 bases between the germline ends. Including cysteine and phenylalanine, the CDR3 has 15 amino acids. Of the CDR3's DNA, 36 bases were read; they are in frame from base 1. The transplants used related donors along with nonmyeloablative bone marrow transplantation, and in the human trials mixed chimerism was transient. Thawed PBMCs were FACS-sorted into unstimulated Tregs (CD4+CD25+CD127-), CD4+ non-Tregs (CD4+CD25-), CD4 cells and CD8 cells. Patients were a few combined kidney and bone marrow transplant recipients from the ITN036ST trial, and only these trial subjects had samples available. Healthy control blood was processed to PBMCs with a Ficoll density gradient and then cryopreserved, whereas patient PBMCs were collected both before and after transplant.

For TCRbeta CDR3 sequencing, genomic DNA was extracted from sorted cells using the QIAGEN DNeasy Blood and Tissue Kit. Through immunoSEQ, high-throughput TCRbeta CDR3 sequencing was done commercially, including PCR amplification with internal controls and bias correction. The study's processing was this. A unique productive TCRbeta sequence was defined by the CDR3 nucleotide sequence when primers matched, and otherwise by the CDR3 amino acid sequence together with the Vbeta and Jbeta genes. To correct sorting error, sequences shared between sorted populations at a frequency ratio of 2:1 or less were removed; the rest were assigned to the higher population. Sequences were defined as donor-reactive when expanded at least 5-fold in CFSE-low cells versus unstimulated cells and present at a frequency of at least 0.01% in CFSE-low cells. Jensen-Shannon divergence, calculated on the top 100 TCRbeta sequences ranked by frequency, was used to quantify repertoire divergence. For samples with multiple sequencing runs, sorting error was corrected in each run separately before the runs were combined. This immuneACCESS table, as held by TCRdb, lists in-frame sequences with V and J called but not all clones. Of the missing ones, under half trace to an unresolved V gene in checked studies; the others have no known cause. That table supplies the V and J calls and clone size; D and trimming were determined from the DNA. The sample's own table lists around 33,000 clones. Less than 2% of the sample goes to the ten largest clones.

Concerning this clone: What this receptor recognizes is not known. Coverage ceases 3 residues before the CDR3 finishes, and the germline J gene fills in the end.

Overall results and qualifications from the work: Biological reproducibility was not directly assessed, although technical replication error appeared to be minimal. The study was constrained by small patient numbers, and validation of the findings is required in larger populations and under other immunosuppression protocols. Because the PCR primers were changed over time for some patients, nucleotide-level comparison could not be performed across the samples from those patients. Expanding Tregs with activated donor B cells appeared to identify the most biologically relevant and donor-specific TCRbeta repertoire. Donor-specific Treg expansion exceeded global Treg expansion in tolerant patients, suggesting antigen-driven rather than nonspecific expansion.

Recombination linked TRBV20-1 to TRBJ1-3; the D gene is perhaps TRBD1, on 5 matching bases. The sample here was CD4+ T cells from blood (PBMCs), taken 24 months after the transplant. The receptor comes from a human patient who received a combined kidney and bone marrow transplant. Once a transplant has taken place, some T cells may be donor derived. CDR3 DNA (partial): TGCAGTGCTAGAGGTCAGGGTGACTCTGGAAACACC. This translates into CSARGQGDSGNT. The whole CDR3 sequence is CSARGQGDSGNTIYF.